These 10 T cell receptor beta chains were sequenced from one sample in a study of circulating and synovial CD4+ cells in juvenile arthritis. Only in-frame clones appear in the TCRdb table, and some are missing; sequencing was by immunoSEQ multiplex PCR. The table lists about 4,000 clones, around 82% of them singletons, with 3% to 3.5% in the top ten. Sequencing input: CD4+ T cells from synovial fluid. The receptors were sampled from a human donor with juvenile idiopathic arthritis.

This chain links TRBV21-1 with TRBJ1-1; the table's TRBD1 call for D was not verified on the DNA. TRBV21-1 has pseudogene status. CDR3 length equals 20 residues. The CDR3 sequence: CASSKVRGIWGRYANTEAFF. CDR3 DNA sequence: TGTGCCAGCAGCAAAGTAAGGGGTATATGGGGCCGTTACGCAAACACTGAAGCTTTCTTT.

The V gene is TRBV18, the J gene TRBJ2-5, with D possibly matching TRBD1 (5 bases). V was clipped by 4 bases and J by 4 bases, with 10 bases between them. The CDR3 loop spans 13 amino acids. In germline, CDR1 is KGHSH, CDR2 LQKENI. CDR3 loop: CASSLQGGETQYF. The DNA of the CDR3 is TGTGCCAGCTCACTCCAGGGTGGAGAGACCCAGTACTTC.

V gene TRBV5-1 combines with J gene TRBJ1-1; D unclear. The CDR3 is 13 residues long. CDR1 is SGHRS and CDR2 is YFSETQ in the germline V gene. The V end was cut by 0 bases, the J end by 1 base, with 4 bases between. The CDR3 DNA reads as TGCGCCAGCAGCTTGGGCAGGAACACTGAAGCTTTCTTT. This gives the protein CASSLGRNTEAFF.

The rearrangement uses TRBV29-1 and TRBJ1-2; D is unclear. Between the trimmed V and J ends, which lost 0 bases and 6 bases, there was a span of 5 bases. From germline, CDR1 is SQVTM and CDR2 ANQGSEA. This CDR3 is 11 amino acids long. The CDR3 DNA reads TGCAGCGTTGAAGATCAGAATGGCTACACCTTC. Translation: CSVEDQNGYTF.

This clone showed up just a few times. CDR3 nucleotide sequence: TGTGCCAGCAAAGGTGGGGTTGGAGGGGGCGCCTCCTCTGGGGCCAACGTCCTGACTTTC. Translated, it gives CASKGGVGGGASSGANVLTF. The chain carries TRBV19 and TRBJ2-6, with D perhaps TRBD1 (7 bases). The CDR3 runs 20 residues. V was clipped by 9 bases and J by 0 bases, with 27 bases between them. Germline V CDR1 and CDR2: LNHDA, SQIVND (reference sequence).

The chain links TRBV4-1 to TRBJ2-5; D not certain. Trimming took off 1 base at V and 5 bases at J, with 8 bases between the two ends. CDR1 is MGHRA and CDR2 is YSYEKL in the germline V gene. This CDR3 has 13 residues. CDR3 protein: CASSQAPLETQYF. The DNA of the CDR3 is TGCGCCAGCAGCCAAGCCCCTTTGGAGACCCAGTACTTC.

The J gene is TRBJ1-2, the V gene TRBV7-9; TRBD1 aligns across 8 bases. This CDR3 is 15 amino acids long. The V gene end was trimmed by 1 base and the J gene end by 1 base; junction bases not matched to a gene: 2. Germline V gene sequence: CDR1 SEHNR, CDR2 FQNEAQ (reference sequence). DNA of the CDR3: TGTGCCAGCAGCTTAGGAGGACAGGGTAACTATGGCTACACCTTC. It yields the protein CASSLGGQGNYGYTF.

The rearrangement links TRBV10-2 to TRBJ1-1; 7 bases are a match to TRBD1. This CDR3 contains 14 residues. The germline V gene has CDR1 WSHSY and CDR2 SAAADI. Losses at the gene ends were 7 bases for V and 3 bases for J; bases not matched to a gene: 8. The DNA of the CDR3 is TGCGCCAGCATTCTGGACAGGATCGACACTGAAGCTTTCTTT. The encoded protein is CASILDRIDTEAFF.

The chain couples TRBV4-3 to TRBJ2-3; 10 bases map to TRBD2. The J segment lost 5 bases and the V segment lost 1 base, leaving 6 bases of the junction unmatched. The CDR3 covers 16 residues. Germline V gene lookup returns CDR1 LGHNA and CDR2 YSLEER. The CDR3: CASSQAPVAGGDTQYF. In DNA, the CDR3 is TGCGCCAGCAGCCAAGCGCCGGTAGCGGGGGGAGATACGCAGTATTTT.

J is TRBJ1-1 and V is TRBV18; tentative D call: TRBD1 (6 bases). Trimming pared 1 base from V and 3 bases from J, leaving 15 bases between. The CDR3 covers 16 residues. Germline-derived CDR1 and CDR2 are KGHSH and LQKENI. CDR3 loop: CASSPRDNSRDTEAFF. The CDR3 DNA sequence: TGTGCCAGCTCACCACGGGACAATTCACGAGACACTGAAGCTTTCTTT.